Only one count was recorded for the clone carrying this T cell receptor beta chain. Its antigen is as yet unknown. Sequencing was designed to attain a depth spanning 1 in 200,000 to 1 in 1 million T cells. Repertoires were generated with immunoSEQ multiplex PCR, while TCRdb's copy carries only in-frame clones and drops some. The sample lists more than 200,000 clones; roughly 70% were seen once. The sample belongs to a study of cytotoxic CD8 clonotypes in ibrutinib-treated CLL. Broader study findings: Baseline clonality, above age-matched healthy donor levels, tracked circulating CD8+ T-cell counts.

The CDR3 is 16 residues long. Germline-derived CDR1 and CDR2 are SGHDN and FVKESK. Trimming took 1 base from V and 6 from J; bases not matched to a gene: 5. The TCR comes from a human donor with chronic lymphocytic leukemia. This specimen was PBMCs, taken after 24 months of ibrutinib treatment. The rearrangement joins TRBV14 to TRBJ1-5; 11 nucleotides agree with TRBD1. Here the CDR3 DNA reads TGTGCCAGCAGCCAAGGAGGGACAGGGGGAAGTCAGCCCCAGCATTTT. Protein sequence: CASSQGGTGGSQPQHF.